This TCR beta chain was obtained from a study of memory CD8 T cells in hepatitis C reinfection. The overall study: Reinfection meant HCV RNA positivity after two negatives ≥60 days apart. Late or post reinfection samples were taken 12 to 24 weeks after detection.

This clone was seen more than once but under ten times. Time point of the sample: late/post reinfection, 12 to 24 weeks after detection. The sorted cells went straight to TCR sequencing with no prior in vitro expansion. People who inject drugs from Montreal's HEPCO study were the donors. A couple of donors provided sorted CD3+ CD8+ CD45RO- naive CD8 T cells at all three reinfection time points. Assay: immunoSEQ multiplex PCR; the TCRdb copy retains only in-frame clones and omits some. Of some 46,000 clones listed, about 91% are singletons. The CDR3 is 19 residues long. Trimming cost V 4 bases and J 0 bases, with 25 bases left between them. From germline, CDR1 is SGHRS and CDR2 YFSETQ.

Sequences were obtained from naive CD8+ T cells sorted from blood. This TCR was sampled from a man aged 18-30 years with hepatitis C virus infection. This rearrangement joins TRBV5-1 to TRBJ1-1; D is uncertain. CDR3 in amino acids: CASSPSPSLPRFMNTEAFF. CDR3 bases: TGCGCCAGCAGCCCGTCCCCCTCGCTGCCTCGGTTCATGAACACTGAAGCTTTCTTT.